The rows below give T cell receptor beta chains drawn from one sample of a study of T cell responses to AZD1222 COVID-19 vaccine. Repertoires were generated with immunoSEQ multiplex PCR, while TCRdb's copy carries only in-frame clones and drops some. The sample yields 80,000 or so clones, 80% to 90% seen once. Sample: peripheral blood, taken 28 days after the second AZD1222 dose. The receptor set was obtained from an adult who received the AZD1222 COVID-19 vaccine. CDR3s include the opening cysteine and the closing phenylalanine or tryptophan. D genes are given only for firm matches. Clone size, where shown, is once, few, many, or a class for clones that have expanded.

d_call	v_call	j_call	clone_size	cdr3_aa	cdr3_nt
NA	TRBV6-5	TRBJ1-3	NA	CASRELSGNTIYF	TGTGCCAGTCGCGAACTCTCTGGAAACACCATATATTTT
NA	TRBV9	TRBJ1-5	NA	CASSDDPAGSNQPQHF	TGTGCCAGCAGCGATGACCCCGCCGGGAGCAATCAGCCCCAGCATTTT
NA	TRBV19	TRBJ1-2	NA	CASSIDRQVYGYTF	TGTGCCAGTAGTATAGATCGGCAGGTCTATGGCTACACCTTC
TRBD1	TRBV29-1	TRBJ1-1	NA	CSALTGGSEAFF	TGCAGCGCTTTGACAGGGGGCTCTGAAGCTTTCTTT
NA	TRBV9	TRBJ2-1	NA	CASSVGDRYHEQFF	TGTGCCAGCAGCGTAGGGGATCGATATCATGAGCAGTTCTTC
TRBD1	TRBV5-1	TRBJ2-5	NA	CASSLEGTGQETQYF	TGCGCCAGCAGCTTGGAAGGGACAGGGCAAGAGACCCAGTACTTC
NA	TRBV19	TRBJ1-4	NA	CASSRTSTNEKLFF	TGTGCCAGTAGTAGGACTTCAACTAATGAAAAACTGTTTTTT
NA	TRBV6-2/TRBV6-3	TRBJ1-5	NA	CASSYGRVGISSSNQPQHF	TGTGCCAGCAGTTACGGCAGGGTCGGGATATCATCTAGCAATCAGCCCCAGCATTTT
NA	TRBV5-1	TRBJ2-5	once	CASSLRETQYF	TGCGCCAGCAGCTTAAGAGAGACCCAGTACTTC
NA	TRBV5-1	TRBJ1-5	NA	CASSLGQGKPQHF	TGCGCCAGCAGCTTGGGCCAGGGGAAGCCCCAGCATTTT
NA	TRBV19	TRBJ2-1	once	CASSNGIWNEQFF	TGTGCCAGTAGCAATGGGATCTGGAATGAGCAGTTCTTC
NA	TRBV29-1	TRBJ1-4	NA	CSVGGTEGEKLFF	TGCAGCGTTGGGGGAACAGAGGGGGAAAAACTGTTTTTT
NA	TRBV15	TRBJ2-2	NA	CATSRRRDTGELFF	TGTGCCACCAGCAGGAGGCGGGACACCGGGGAGCTGTTTTTT
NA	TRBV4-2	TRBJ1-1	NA	CASSQDSGEQNTEAFF	TGTGCCAGCAGCCAAGATTCCGGGGAACAGAACACTGAAGCTTTCTTT
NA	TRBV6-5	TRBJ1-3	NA	CATLGPYGNTIYF	TGTGCCACCCTGGGGCCGTATGGAAACACCATATATTTT
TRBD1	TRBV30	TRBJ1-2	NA	CAWSAGQARTF	TGTGCCTGGAGTGCGGGACAGGCTAGGACCTTC
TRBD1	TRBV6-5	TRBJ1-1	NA	CASRLRDRLNTEAFF	TGTGCCAGCAGACTCCGGGACAGGCTGAACACTGAAGCTTTCTTT
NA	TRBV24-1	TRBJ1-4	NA	CATSPPGENEKLFF	TGTGCCACCAGTCCCCCAGGGGAGAATGAAAAACTGTTTTTT
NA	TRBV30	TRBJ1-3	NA	CAWRQYGGTGNTIYF	TGTGCCTGGAGGCAATACGGGGGCACTGGAAACACCATATATTTT
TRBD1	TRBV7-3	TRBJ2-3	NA	CASSSYPGQGGSTDTQYF	TGTGCCAGCAGCTCTTACCCAGGACAGGGGGGCAGCACAGATACGCAGTATTTT
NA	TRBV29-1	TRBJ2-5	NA	CSAIGGDIQETQYF	TGCAGCGCCATAGGGGGGGATATCCAAGAGACCCAGTACTTC
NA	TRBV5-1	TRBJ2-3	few	CASSLNSKSFTDTQYF	TGCGCCAGCAGCTTGAACAGTAAATCATTTACAGATACGCAGTATTTT
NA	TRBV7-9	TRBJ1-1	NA	CASSFVSEAFF	TGTGCCAGCAGCTTTGTGTCTGAAGCTTTCTTT
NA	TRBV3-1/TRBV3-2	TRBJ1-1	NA	CASSRLNTEAFF	TGTGCCAGCAGCCGTTTAAACACTGAAGCTTTCTTT
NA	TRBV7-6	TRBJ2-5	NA	CASSFPLGDDGTQYF	TGTGCCAGCAGCTTTCCCTTGGGGGATGACGGGACCCAGTACTTC
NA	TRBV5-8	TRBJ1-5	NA	CASSLFEGSYQPQHF	TGTGCCAGCAGCTTGTTTGAAGGGTCCTACCAGCCCCAGCATTTT
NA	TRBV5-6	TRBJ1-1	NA	CASTFWGGTEAFF	TGTGCCAGCACCTTTTGGGGCGGGACTGAAGCTTTCTTT
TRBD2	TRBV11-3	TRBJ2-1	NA	CASSSRGGYNEQFF	TGTGCCAGCAGCTCGCGGGGGGGGTACAATGAGCAGTTCTTC
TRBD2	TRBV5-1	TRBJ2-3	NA	CASSSGLAGASTDTQYF	TGCGCCAGCAGCTCCGGACTAGCGGGGGCTAGCACAGATACGCAGTATTTT
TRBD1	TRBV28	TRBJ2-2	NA	CASSAQGARTGELFF	TGTGCCAGCAGTGCGCAGGGGGCGAGGACCGGGGAGCTGTTTTTT
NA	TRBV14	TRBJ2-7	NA	CASSQDPRFAFYEQYF	TGTGCCAGCAGCCAAGATCCCAGGTTTGCGTTCTACGAGCAGTACTTC
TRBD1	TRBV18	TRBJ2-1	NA	CASSPRTGGAYNEQFF	TGTGCCAGCTCACCACGGACAGGGGGCGCGTACAATGAGCAGTTCTTC
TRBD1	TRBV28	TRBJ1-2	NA	CASSLMWGQNYGYTF	TGTGCCAGCAGTCTCATGTGGGGACAGAACTATGGCTACACCTTC
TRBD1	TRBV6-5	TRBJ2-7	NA	CASSKPGQGIYEQYF	TGTGCCAGCAGTAAACCGGGACAGGGGATCTACGAGCAGTACTTC
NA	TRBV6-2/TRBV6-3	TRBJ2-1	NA	CASSDLRGSSYNEQFF	TGTGCCAGCAGTGACCTGAGGGGGAGCTCCTACAATGAGCAGTTCTTC
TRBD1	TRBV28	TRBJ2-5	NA	CASALGRQGEETQYF	TGTGCCAGCGCCCTTGGCAGGCAGGGGGAAGAGACCCAGTACTTC
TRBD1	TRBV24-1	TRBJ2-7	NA	CATSGTGPYEQYF	TGTGCCACCAGTGGGACAGGGCCTTACGAGCAGTACTTC
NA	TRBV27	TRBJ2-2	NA	CASSFREGNTGELFF	TGTGCCAGCAGTTTTCGAGAGGGGAACACCGGGGAGCTGTTTTTT
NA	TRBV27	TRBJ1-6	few	CASSLRRPDPLHF	TGTGCCAGCAGTTTGAGGCGGCCTGACCCCCTCCACTTT
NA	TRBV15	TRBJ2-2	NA	CATSPRRGPATGELFF	TGTGCCACCAGCCCTAGGAGGGGTCCCGCTACCGGGGAGCTGTTTTTT
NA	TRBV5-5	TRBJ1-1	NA	CASSLLTDTEAFF	TGTGCCAGCAGCCTACTGACGGACACTGAAGCTTTCTTT
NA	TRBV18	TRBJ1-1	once	CASSARRGEGTEAFF	TGTGCCAGCTCCGCTCGTCGGGGGGAGGGCACTGAAGCTTTCTTT
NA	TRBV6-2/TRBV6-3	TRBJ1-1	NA	CASSRGEEAFF	TGTGCCAGCAGTAGAGGTGAAGAAGCTTTCTTT
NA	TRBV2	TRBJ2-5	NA	CASSRDMEETQYF	TGTGCCAGCAGCCGGGACATGGAGGAGACCCAGTACTTC
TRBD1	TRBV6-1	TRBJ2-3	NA	CASSDRDRSTDTQYF	TGTGCCAGCAGCGACCGGGACAGGTCAACAGATACGCAGTATTTT
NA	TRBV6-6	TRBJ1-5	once	CASSYSGWPQHF	TGTGCCAGCAGTTACTCGGGGTGGCCCCAGCATTTT
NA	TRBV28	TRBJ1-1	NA	CASRHLTAPTEAFF	TGTGCCAGCCGACATTTAACAGCACCCACTGAAGCTTTCTTT
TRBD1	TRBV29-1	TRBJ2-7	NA	CSILRGQGAIEQYF	TGCAGCATCCTAAGGGGACAGGGGGCTATCGAGCAGTACTTC
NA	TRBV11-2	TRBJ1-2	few	CASSLSGGLYGYTF	TGTGCCAGCAGCTTATCTGGGGGCCTCTATGGCTACACCTTC
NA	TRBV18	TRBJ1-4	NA	CASSRGGLGEKLFF	TGTGCCAGCTCACGCGGGGGTCTAGGTGAAAAACTGTTTTTT